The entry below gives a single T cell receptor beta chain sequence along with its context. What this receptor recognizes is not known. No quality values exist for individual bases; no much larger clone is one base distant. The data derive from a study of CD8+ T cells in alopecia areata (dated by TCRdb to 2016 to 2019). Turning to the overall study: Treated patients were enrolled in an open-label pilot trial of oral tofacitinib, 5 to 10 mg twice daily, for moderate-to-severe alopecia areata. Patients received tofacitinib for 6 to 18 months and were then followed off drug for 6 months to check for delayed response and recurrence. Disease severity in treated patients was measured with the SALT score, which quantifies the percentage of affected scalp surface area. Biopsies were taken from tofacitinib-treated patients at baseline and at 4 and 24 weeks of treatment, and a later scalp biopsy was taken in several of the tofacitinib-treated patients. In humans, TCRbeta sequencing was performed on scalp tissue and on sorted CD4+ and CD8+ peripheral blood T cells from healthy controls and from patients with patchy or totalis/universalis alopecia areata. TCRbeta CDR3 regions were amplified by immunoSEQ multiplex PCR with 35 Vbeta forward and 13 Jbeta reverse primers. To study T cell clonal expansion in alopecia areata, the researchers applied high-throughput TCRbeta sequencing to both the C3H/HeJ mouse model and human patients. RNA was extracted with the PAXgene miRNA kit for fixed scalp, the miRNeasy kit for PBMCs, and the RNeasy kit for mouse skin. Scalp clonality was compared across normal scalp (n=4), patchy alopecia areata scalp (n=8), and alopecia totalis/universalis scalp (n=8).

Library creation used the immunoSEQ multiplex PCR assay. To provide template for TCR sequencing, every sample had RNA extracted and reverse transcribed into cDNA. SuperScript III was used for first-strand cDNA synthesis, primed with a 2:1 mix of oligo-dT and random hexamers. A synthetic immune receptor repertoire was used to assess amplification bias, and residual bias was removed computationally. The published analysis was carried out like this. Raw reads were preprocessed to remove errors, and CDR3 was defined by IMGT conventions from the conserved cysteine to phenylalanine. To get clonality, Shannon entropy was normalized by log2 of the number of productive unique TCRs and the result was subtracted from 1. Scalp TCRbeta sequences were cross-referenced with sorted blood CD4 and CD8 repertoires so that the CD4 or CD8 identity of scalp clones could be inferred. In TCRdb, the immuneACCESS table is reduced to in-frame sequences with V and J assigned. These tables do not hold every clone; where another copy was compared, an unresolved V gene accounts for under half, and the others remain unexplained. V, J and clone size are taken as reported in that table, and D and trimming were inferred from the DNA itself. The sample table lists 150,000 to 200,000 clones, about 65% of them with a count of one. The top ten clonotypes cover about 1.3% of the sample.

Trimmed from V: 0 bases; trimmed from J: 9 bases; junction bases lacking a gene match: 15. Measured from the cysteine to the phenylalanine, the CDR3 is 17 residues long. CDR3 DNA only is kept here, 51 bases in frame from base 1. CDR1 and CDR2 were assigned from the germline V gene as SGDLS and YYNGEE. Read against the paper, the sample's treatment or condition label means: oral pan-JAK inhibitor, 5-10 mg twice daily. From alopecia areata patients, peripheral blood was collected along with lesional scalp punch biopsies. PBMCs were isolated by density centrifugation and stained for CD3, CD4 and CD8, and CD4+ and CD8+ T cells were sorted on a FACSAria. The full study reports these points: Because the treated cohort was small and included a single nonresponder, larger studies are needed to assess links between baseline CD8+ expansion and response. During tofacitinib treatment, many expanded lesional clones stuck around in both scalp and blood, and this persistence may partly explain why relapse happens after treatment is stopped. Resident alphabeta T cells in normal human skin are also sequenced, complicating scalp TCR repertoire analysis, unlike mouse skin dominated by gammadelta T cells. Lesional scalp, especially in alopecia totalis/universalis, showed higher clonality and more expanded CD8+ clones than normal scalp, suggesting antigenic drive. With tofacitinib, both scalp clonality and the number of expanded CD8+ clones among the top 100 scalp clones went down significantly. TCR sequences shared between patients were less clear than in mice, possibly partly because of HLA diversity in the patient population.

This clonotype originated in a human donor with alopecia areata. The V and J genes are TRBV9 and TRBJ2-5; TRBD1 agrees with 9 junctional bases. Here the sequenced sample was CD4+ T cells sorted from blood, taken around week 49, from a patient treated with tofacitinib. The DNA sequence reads TGTGCCAGCAGCGTAGGGGCCGGGACAGGGCCCTTTATGGCCCAGTACTTC. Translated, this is CASSVGAGTGPFMAQYF.